The 10 T cell receptor beta chains in this list originate from one sample, sequenced in a study of lung T cells in sarcoidosis with Löfgren's syndrome. TCRdb passed the reads through MiXCR, listing each CDR3 protein once. The data contain fewer than 3,000 distinct CDR3 sequences, about 28% of them singletons. Source material: CD4+ T cells from bronchoalveolar lavage. These receptors all stem from a human donor with sarcoidosis (Löfgren's syndrome or another form), or a control subject (not recorded which).

With respect to this clonotype: A read error is possible here, since a much larger clone lies one base away. The V call is TRBV20-1, the J call TRBJ1-2; TRBD1 matches at 9 bases. Germline CDR1 is DFQATT and CDR2 is SNEGSKA (reference sequence). CDR3 size: 15 residues. V lost 3 bases, J lost 5 bases, and 10 bases stayed unmatched. Written as DNA, the CDR3 is TGCAGTGCTAGTCATCACAGGGGGCGCGGGTATGGCTACACCTTC. Protein sequence: CSASHHRGRGYGYTF.

Ten or more counts support this clonotype. The rearrangement links TRBV3-1 to TRBJ2-5, with D perhaps TRBD2 (6 bases). The CDR3 has 14 amino acids. V was trimmed by 2 bases and J by 0 bases, leaving 7 bases between them. The germline V gene has CDR1 LGHDT and CDR2 YNNKEL (reference sequence). CDR3 residues: CASSQRRDQETQYF. The DNA of the CDR3 is TGTGCCAGCAGCCAAAGGAGGGACCAAGAGACCCAGTACTTC.

This clonotype was counted at least ten times. This could be a read error, since a much larger clone is one nucleotide away. The V gene is TRBV2, the J gene TRBJ2-1; 7 nucleotides agree with TRBD2. CDR3 length: 11 residues. CDR1 SNHLY and CDR2 FYNNEI come from the germline V gene. Trimming took 11 bases from V and 15 from J; bases not matched to a gene: 13. The CDR3 protein is CAARGEGRPFF. The CDR3 DNA reads as TGTGCCGCCCGGGGGGAGGGGCGCCCGTTCTTC.

This clonotype was detected only a few times. A read error may explain this, as a much larger clone is one base away. This chain links TRBV19 with TRBJ1-5; a weak D match, TRBD1 (6 bases). Germline V lookup: CDR1 LNHDA, CDR2 SQIVND (reference sequence). The CDR3 totals 13 residues. The CDR3 DNA follows: TGTGCCGGTAGTCGGACAGTTAATCAGCCCCAGCATTTT. Translated: CAGSRTVNQPQHF.

In this sample, this clonotype is large. This chain joins TRBV24-1 and TRBJ2-1; no clear D gene. Germline CDR1 reads KGHDR; CDR2 reads SFDVKD. Trimming left V 5 bases short and J 3 bases short, with 7 bases between. This CDR3 contains 13 residues. The DNA of the CDR3 is TGTGCCACCAGTGCTCCAGTCTACAATGAGCAGTTCTTC. It translates to CATSAPVYNEQFF.

The V call is TRBV12-3 or TRBV12-4, the J call TRBJ1-5; D gene ambiguous. The V end was cut by 6 bases, the J end by 5 bases, with 14 bases between. The CDR3 length is 14 residues. The CDR3 loop is CASSLGGSDQPQHF. DNA for the CDR3: TGTGCCAGCAGCTTGGGAGGGAGCGATCAGCCCCAGCATTTT.

As regards this clonotype: The junction shows a germline mismatch at one end, possibly a read error. The genes are TRBV15 and TRBJ1-1; the match to TRBD1 covers 7 bases. The CDR3 loop spans 19 amino acids. Germline-derived CDR1 and CDR2 are LNHNV and YYDKDF (reference sequence). CDR3 DNA sequence: TGTGCCGCCAGCAGACCCCATGTCAGGGGGGCCATGATGAACACTGAAGCTTTCTTT. Translating gives CAASRPHVRGAMMNTEAFF.

This clonotype was picked up many times. The chain carries TRBV9 and TRBJ2-1; TRBD2 matches at 7 bases. V lost 3 bases to trimming and J lost 4 bases; unmatched junction nucleotides: 7. CDR3 length: 15 residues. Looked up from germline, CDR1 is SGDLS and CDR2 is YYNGEE. The CDR3 coding sequence is TGTGCCAGCAGCGCACGGGGGGAAGGATACAATGAGCAGTTCTTC. Protein: CASSARGEGYNEQFF.

About this clonotype itself: The conserved phenylalanine or tryptophan normally closing the CDR3 is absent here, so this likely arose from a read error. The V and J genes are TRBV25-1 and TRBJ2-1; D is uncertain. This CDR3 region has 14 residues. The germline gives CDR1 MGHDK, CDR2 SYGVNS. Trimming left V 4 bases short and J 7 bases short, with 14 bases between. DNA for the CDR3: TGTGCCAGCAGTGGATTCCCGGGCCGGAATGAGCAGTTCCTC. Its protein is CASSGFPGRNEQFL.

For this clonotype: The junction and the germline gene differ at one end; a read error may be behind it. The chain employs TRBV20-1 and TRBJ2-7, with a tentative D call TRBD2 (5 bases). Germline assignment: CDR1 DFQATT and CDR2 SNEGSKA (reference sequence). CDR3 length equals 15 residues. The CDR3 DNA reads as TGCATTGCTAGAGACCAAGGACTCCTAAGCTACGAGCAGTACTTC. As protein: CIARDQGLLSYEQYF.